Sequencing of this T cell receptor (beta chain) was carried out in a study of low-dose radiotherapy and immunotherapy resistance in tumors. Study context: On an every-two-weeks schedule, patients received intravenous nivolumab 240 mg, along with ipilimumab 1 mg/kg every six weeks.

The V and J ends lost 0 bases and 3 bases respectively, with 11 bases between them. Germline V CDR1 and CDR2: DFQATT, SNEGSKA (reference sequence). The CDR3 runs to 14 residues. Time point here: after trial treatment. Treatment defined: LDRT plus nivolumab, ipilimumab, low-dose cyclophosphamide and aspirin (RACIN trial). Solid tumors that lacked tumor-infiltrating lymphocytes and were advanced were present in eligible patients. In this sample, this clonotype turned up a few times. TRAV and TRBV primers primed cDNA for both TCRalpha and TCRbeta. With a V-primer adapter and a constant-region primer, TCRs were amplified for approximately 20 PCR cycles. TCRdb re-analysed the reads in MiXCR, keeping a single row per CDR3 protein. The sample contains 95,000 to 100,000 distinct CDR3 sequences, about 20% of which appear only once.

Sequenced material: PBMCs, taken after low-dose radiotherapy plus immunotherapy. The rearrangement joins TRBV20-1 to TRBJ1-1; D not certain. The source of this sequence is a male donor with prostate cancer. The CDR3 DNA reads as TGCAGTGCTAGAGAGGGAGGGAGGGACACTGAAGCTTTCTTT. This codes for CSAREGGRDTEAFF.